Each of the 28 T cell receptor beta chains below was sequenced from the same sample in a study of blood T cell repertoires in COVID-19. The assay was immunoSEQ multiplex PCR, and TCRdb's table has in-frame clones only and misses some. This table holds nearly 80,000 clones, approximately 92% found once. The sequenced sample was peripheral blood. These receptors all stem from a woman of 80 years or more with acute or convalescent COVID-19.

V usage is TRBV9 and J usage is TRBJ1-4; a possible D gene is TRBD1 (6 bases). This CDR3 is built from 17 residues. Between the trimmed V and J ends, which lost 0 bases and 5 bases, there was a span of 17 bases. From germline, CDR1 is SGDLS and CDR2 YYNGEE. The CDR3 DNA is TGTGCCAGCAGCGTAGGACAGAAAGGGGGAATAAATGAAAAACTGTTTTTT. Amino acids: CASSVGQKGGINEKLFF.

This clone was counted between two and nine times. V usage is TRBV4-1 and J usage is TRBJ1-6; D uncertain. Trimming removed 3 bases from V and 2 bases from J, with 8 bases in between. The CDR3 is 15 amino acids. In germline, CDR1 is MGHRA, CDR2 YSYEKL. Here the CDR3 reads CASSHPPPYNSPLHF. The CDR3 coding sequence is TGCGCCAGCAGCCACCCCCCTCCCTATAATTCACCCCTCCACTTT.

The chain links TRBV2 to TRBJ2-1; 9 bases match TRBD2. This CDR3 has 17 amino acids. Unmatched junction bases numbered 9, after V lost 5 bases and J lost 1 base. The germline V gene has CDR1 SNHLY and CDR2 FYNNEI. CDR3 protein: CASSFLIAGESYNEQFF. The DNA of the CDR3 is TGTGCCAGCAGTTTTCTAATAGCGGGAGAATCCTACAATGAGCAGTTCTTC.

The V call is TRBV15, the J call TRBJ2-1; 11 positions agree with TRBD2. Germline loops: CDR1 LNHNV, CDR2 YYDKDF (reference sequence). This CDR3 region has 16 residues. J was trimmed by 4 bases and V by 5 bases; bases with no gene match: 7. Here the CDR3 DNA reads TGTGCCACCAGCCCCATCCTAGCGGGGGGATACAATGAGCAGTTCTTC. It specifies CATSPILAGGYNEQFF.

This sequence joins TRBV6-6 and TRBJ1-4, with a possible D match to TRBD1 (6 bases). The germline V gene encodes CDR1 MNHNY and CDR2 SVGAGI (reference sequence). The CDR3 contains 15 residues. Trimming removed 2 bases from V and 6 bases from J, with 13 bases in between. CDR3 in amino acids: CASSYEGESYEKLFF. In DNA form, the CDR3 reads TGTGCCAGCAGTTACGAGGGGGAATCATATGAAAAACTGTTTTTT.

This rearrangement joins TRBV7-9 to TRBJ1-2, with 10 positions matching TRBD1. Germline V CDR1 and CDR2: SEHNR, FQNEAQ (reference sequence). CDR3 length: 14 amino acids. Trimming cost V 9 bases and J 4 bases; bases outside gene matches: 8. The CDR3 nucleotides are TGTGCCAGATCAAGGGGACAGGGGATCTATGGCTACACCTTC. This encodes CARSRGQGIYGYTF.

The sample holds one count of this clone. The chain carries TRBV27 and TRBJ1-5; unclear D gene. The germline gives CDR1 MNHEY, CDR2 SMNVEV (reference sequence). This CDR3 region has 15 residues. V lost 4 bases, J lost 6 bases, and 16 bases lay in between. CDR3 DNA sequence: TGTGCCAGCAGTTCGGGGTACCGCGACACTCAGCCCCAGCATTTT. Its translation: CASSSGYRDTQPQHF.

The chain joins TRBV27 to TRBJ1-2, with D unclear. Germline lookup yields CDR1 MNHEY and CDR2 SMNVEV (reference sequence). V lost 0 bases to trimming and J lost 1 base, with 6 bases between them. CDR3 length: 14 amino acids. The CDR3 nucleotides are TGTGCCAGCAGTTTATCGGGCGATAACTATGGCTACACCTTC. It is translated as CASSLSGDNYGYTF.

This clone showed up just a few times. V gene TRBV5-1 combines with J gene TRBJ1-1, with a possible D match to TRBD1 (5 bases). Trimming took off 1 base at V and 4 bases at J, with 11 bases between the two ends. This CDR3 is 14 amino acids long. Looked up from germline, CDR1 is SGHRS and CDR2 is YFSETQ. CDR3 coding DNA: TGCGCCAGCAGCTTGTCAGGGTCGGGCACTGAAGCTTTCTTT. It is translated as CASSLSGSGTEAFF.

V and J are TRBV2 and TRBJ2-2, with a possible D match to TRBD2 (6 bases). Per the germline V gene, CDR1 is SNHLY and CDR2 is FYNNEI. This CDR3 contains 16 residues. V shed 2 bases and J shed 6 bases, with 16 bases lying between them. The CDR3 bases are TGTGCCAGCAGTGAATTCAGTGGAGGGTGGGCCGGGGAGCTGTTTTTT. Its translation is CASSEFSGGWAGELFF.

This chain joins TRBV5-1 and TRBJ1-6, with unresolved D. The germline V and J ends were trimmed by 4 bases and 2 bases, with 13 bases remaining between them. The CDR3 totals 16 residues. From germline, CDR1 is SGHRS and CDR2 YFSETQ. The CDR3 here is CASSGRGVPYNSPLHF. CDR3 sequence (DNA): TGCGCCAGCAGCGGCCGAGGCGTACCCTATAATTCACCCCTCCACTTT.

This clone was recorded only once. The CDR3 here is CASSLGRGRGPDTQYF. CDR3 bases: TGTGCCAGCAGCTTAGGCCGAGGTCGAGGGCCAGATACGCAGTATTTT. This chain connects TRBV13 to TRBJ2-3, with D perhaps matching TRBD2 (5 bases). V lost 0 bases and J 4 bases, leaving 14 bases between the germline ends. This CDR3 region has 16 residues. From germline, CDR1 is PRHDT and CDR2 FYEKMQ (reference sequence).

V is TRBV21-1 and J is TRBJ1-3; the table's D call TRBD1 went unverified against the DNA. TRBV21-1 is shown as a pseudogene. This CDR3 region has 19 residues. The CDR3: CASSKRQAAWRVAGNTIYF. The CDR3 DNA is TGTGCCAGCAGCAAGAGACAGGCCGCCTGGCGTGTAGCTGGAAACACCATATATTTT.

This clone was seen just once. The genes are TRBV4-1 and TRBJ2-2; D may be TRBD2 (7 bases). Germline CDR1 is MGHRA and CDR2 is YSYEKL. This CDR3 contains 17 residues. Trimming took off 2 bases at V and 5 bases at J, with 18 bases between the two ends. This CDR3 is CASSQLRGGRKTGELFF. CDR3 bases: TGCGCCAGCAGCCAACTGAGGGGGGGACGGAAGACCGGGGAGCTGTTTTTT.

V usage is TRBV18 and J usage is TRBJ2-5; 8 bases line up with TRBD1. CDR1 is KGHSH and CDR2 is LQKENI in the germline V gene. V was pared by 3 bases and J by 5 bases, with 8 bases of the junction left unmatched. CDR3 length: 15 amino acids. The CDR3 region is CASSPLQGAEETQYF. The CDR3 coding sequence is TGTGCCAGCTCACCTCTCCAGGGGGCGGAGGAGACCCAGTACTTC.

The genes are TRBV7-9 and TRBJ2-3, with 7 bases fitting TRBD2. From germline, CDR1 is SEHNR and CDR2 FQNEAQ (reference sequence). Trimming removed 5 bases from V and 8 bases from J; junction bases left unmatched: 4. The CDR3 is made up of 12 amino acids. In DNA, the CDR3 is TGTGCCAGCAGCCTAGGGGAGGGTACGCAGTATTTT. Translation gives CASSLGEGTQYF. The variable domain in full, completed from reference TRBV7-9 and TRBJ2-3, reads DTGVSQNPRHKITKRGQNVTFRCDPISEHNRLYWYRQTLGQGPEFLTYFQNEAQLEKSRLLSDRFSAERPKGSFSTLEIQRTEQGDSAMYLCASSLGEGTQYFGPGTRLTVL.

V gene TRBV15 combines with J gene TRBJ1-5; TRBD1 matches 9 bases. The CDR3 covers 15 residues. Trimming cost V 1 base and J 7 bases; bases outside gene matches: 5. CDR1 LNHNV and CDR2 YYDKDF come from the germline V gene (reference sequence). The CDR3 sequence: CATSRGDRVRQPQHF. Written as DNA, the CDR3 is TGTGCCACCAGCAGAGGGGACAGGGTGAGACAGCCCCAGCATTTT.

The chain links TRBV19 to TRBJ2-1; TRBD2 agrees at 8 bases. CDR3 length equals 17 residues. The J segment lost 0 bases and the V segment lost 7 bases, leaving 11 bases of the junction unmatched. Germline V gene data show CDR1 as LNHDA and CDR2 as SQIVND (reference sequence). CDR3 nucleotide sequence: TGTGCCAGTAAAGGAAGCGGGGGTTTTTTCTCCTACAATGAGCAGTTCTTC. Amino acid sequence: CASKGSGGFFSYNEQFF.

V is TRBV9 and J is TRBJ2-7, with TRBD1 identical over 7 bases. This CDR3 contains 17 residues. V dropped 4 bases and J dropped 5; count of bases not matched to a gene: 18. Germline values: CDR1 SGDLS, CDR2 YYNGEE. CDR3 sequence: CASSTPRQGAMNNEQYF. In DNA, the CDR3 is TGTGCCAGCAGCACACCGAGACAGGGCGCCATGAATAACGAGCAGTACTTC.

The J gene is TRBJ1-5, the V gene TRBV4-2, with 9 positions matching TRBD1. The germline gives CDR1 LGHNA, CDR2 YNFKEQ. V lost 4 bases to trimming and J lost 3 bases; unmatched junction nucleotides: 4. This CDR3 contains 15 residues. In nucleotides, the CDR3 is TGTGCCAGCAGCCTCCGGGACAGGGACAATCAGCCCCAGCATTTT. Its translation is CASSLRDRDNQPQHF.

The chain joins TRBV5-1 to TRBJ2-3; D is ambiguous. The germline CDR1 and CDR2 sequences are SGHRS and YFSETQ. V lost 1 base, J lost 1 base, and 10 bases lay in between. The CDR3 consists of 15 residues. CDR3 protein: CASSLSTTGTDTQYF. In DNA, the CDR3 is TGCGCCAGCAGCTTGAGCACTACCGGCACAGATACGCAGTATTTT.

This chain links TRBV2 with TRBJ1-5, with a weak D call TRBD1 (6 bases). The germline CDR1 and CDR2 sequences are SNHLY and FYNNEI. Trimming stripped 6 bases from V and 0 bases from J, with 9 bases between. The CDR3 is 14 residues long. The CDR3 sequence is CASRGTFSNQPQHF. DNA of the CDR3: TGTGCCAGCAGGGGGACATTTAGCAATCAGCCCCAGCATTTT. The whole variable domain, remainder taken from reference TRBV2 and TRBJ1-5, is EPEVTQTPSHQVTQMGQEVILRCVPISNHLYFYWYRQILGQKVEFLVSFYNNEISEKSEIFDDQFSVERPDGSNFTLKIRSTKLEDSAMYFCASRGTFSNQPQHFGDGTRLSIL.

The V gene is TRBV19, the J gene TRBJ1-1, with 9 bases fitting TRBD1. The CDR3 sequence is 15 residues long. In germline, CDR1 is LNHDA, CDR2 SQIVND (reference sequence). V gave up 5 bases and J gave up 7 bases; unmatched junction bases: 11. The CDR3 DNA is TGTGCCAGTAGTTTAGCTTCCGGGACAGGGATTGAAGCTTTCTTT. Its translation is CASSLASGTGIEAFF.

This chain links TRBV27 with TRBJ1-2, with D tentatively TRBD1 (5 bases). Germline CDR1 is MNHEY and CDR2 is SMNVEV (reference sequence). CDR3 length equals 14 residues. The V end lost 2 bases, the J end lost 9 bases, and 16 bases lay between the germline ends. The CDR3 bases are TGTGCCAGCAGTTTAAGAAGAGGGGAGGGGAGCTACACCTTC. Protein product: CASSLRRGEGSYTF.

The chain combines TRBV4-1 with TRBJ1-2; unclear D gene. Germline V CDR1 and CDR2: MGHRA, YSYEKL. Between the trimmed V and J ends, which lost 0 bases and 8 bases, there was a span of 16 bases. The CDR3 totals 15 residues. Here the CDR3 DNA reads TGCGCCAGCAGCCAAGATGGGAGGGAACCTCGGGGCTACACCTTC. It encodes CASSQDGREPRGYTF.

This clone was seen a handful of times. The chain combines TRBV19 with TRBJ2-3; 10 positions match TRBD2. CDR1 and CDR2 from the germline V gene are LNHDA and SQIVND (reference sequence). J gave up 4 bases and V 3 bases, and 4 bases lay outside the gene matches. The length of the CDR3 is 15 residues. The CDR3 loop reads CASSMRTSGSDTQYF. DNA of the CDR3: TGTGCCAGTAGTATGCGGACTAGCGGCTCAGATACGCAGTATTTT.

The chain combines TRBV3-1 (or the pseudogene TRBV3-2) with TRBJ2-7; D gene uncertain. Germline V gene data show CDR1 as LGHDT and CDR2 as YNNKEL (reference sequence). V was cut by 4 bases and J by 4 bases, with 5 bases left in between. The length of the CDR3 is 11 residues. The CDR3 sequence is CASSLRYEQYF. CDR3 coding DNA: TGTGCCAGCAGCCTGAGGTACGAGCAGTACTTC.

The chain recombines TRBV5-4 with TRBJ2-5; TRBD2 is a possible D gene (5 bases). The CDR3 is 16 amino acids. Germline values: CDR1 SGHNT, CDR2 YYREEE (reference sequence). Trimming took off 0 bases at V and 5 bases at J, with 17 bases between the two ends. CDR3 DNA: TGTGCCAGCAGCTTGGCGGGGAGTGGGTCCAGGGAGACCCAGTACTTC. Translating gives CASSLAGSGSRETQYF.